This T cell receptor beta chain was documented in a study of blood T cell repertoires in COVID-19. Study as a whole: PBMCs, B-cell-depleted T cells, or T cells provided the cDNA or gDNA that made up the material.

This clone was recorded a few times. Trimming took off 0 bases at V and 7 bases at J, with 13 bases between the two ends. The CDR3 runs 15 residues. CDR1 and CDR2 (germline): SGDLS, YYNGEE. Original data processing: Estimation of nucleated cell counts was performed using reference gene primer amplification. Profiling relied on immunoSEQ multiplex PCR, and the TCRdb table lists in-frame clones only, not all of them. Clone size and V and J calls were adopted from that table, with D and trimming inferred from the DNA. The table lists tens of thousands of clones, 74% of them singletons, with approximately 2.4% in the top ten.

The clonotype was recovered from a human donor with acute or convalescent COVID-19. The donor label of this sample is uncertain. The chain couples TRBV9 to TRBJ1-4, with D perhaps TRBD1 (6 bases). Sequencing used peripheral blood. The CDR3: CASSVAGTLGEKLFF. The CDR3, as DNA: TGTGCCAGCAGCGTAGCCGGGACATTGGGTGAAAAACTGTTTTTT.